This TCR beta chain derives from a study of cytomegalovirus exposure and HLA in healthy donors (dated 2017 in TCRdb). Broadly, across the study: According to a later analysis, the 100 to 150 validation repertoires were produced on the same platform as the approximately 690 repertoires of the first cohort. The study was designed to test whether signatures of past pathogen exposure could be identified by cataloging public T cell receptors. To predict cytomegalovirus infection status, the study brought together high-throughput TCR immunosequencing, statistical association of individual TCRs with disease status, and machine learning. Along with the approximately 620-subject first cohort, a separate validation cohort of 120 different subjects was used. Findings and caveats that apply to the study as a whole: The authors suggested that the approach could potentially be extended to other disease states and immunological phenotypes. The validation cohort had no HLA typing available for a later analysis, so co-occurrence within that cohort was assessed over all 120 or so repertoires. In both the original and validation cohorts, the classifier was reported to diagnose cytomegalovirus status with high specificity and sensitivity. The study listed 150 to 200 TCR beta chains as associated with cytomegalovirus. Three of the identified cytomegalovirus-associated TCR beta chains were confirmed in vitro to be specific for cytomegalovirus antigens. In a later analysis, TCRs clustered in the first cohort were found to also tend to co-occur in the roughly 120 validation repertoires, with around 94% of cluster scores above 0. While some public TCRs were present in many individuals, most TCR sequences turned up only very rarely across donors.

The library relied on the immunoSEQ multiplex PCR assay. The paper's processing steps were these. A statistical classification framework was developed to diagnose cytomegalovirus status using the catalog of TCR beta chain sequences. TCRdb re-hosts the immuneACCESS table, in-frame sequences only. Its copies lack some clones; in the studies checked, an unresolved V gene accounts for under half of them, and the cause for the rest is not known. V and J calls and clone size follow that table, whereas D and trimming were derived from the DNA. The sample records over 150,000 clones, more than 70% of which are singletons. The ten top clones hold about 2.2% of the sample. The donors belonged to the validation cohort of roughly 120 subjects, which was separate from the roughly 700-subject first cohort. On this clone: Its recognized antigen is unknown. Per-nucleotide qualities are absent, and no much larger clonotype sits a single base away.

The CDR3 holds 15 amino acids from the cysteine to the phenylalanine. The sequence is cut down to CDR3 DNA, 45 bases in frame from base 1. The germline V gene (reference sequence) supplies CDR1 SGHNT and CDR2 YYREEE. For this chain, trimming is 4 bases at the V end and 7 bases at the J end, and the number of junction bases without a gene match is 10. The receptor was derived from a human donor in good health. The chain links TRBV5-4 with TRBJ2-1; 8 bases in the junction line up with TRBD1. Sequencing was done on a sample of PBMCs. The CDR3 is CASSQDRGDFNEQFF. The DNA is TGTGCCAGCAGCCAAGACAGGGGTGACTTTAATGAGCAGTTCTTC. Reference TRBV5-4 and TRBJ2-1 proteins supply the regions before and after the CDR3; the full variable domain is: ETGVTQSPTHLIKTRGQQVTLRCSSQSGHNTVSWYQQALGQGPQFIFQYYREEENGRGNFPPRFSGLQFPNYSSELNVNALELDDSALYLCASSQDRGDFNEQFFGPGTRLTVL.